These 21 T cell receptor beta chains share one sample of origin, sequenced in a study of blood T cells in healthy people across ages. Sample-barcoded 5' priming and a J-beta primer mix drove a second PCR of 7 to 11 cycles. MiXCR, run by TCRdb on the 5' RACE reads, gives a single entry per CDR3 protein. Counted here are over 600,000 distinct CDR3 sequences, about half occurring once; the ten biggest clones make up approximately 18%. The material sequenced was blood. Every receptor here comes from a man aged 80 or over in good health.

This clonotype was seen a single time. A much bigger clone sits one base away, suggesting this may be a read error. This chain joins TRBV7-2 and TRBJ2-5, with 13 bases fitting TRBD2. The CDR3 is 18 residues long. The germline CDR1 and CDR2 sequences are SGHTA and FQGNSA. The CDR3 bases are TGTGCCAGCAGCTTAGCGATTCTCGGACTAGCGGGAGAAGAGACCCAGTGCTTC. Translated, it gives CASSLAILGLAGEETQCF. The entire variable domain, with the rest obtained from reference TRBV7-2 and TRBJ2-5, is as follows: GAGVSQSPSNKVTEKGKDVELRCDPISGHTALYWYRQSLGQGLEFLIYFQGNSAPDKSGLPSDRFSAERTGGSVSTLTIQRTQQEDSAVYLCASSLAILGLAGEETQCFGPGTRLLVL.

The CDR3 nucleotides read TGTGCCACTAGAAAGGGGCATGGCTACACCTTC. It translates to CATRKGHGYTF. The chain couples TRBV2 to TRBJ1-2, with D perhaps matching TRBD1 (5 bases). The CDR3 consists of 11 residues. The ends were cut back, 10 bases at V and 6 bases at J, with 12 bases in the middle. Germline CDR1 is SNHLY and CDR2 is FYNNEI.

CDR3 sequence: CSASGQAGRTYEQYF. DNA of the CDR3: TGCAGTGCTAGTGGCCAGGCAGGTCGAACCTACGAGCAGTACTTC. The V call is TRBV20-1, the J call TRBJ2-7, with D unclear. V was shortened by 3 bases and J by 2 bases, with 17 bases between the two germline ends. The CDR3 has 15 residues. Germline V gene data show CDR1 as DFQATT and CDR2 as SNEGSKA (reference sequence).

This clonotype was detected only once. The genes are TRBV7-2 and TRBJ2-3; TRBD2 aligns across 7 bases. The V gene end was trimmed by 0 bases and the J gene end by 0 bases; junction bases not matched to a gene: 6. Germline CDR1 SGHTA, CDR2 FQGNSA. The length of the CDR3 is 17 residues. The CDR3 coding sequence is TGTGCCAGCAGCTTAGCGCGCCTAGCGGATAGCACAGATACGCAGTATTTT. It is translated as CASSLARLADSTDTQYF.

A remark on this clonotype: The junction and the germline gene differ at one end; a read error may be behind it. The V call is TRBV20-1, the J call TRBJ2-7, with D perhaps matching TRBD2 (5 bases). CDR3 length equals 13 residues. Looked up from germline, CDR1 is DFQATT and CDR2 is SNEGSKA (reference sequence). CDR3 in amino acids: CSTRVPGSDEQYF. DNA for the CDR3: TGCAGTACTAGAGTCCCGGGTTCCGACGAGCAGTACTTC.

J is TRBJ1-2 and V is TRBV5-6; D perhaps matches TRBD1 (6 bases). The CDR3 sequence is 14 residues long. The V end lost 4 bases, the J end lost 11 bases, and 21 bases lay between the germline ends. The germline gives CDR1 SGHDT, CDR2 YYEEEE. The CDR3 loop reads CASSTVVKGGGYTF. The CDR3 nucleotides read TGTGCCAGCAGCACCGTCGTGAAGGGGGGGGGATACACCTTC.

In regard to this clonotype: With a much larger clone just one base away, this may be a read error. The CDR3 loop is CASSHIAGTDTQYF. The CDR3 nucleotides are TGTGCCAGCAGTCACATAGCGGGCACAGATACGCAGTATTTT. This chain links TRBV7-9 with TRBJ2-3, with D perhaps TRBD2 (6 bases). V lost 6 bases and J lost 1, with 11 bases in between. In germline, CDR1 is SEHNR, CDR2 FQNEAQ (reference sequence). The CDR3 has 14 amino acids.

This clonotype was found a few times. One base away lies a much larger clone, so this may be a sequencing read error. The chain has TRBV28 and TRBJ2-4; D unresolved. The closer fit of TRBJ2-7 to the DNA end suggests the J call may be wrong. This CDR3 spans 15 amino acids. Germline V CDR1 and CDR2: MDHEN, SYDVKM. As DNA, the CDR3 is TGTGCCAGCAGTTTATACGCAACTGGGTCCTACGAGCAGTACTTC. This sequence encodes CASSLYATGSYEQYF.

V is TRBV7-2 and J is TRBJ2-3; no firm D call. Germline V gene sequence: CDR1 SGHTA, CDR2 FQGNSA. Trimming pared 5 bases from V and 2 bases from J, leaving 8 bases between. The CDR3 extends over 13 amino acids. The CDR3 here is CASSVTVTDTQYF. DNA for the CDR3: TGTGCCAGCAGCGTAACGGTCACAGATACGCAGTATTTT.

This clonotype was observed once. The J gene is TRBJ1-6, the V gene TRBV9; D not resolved. CDR3 length equals 18 residues. The germline V and J ends were trimmed by 3 bases and 0 bases, with 16 bases remaining between them. The germline V gene has CDR1 SGDLS and CDR2 YYNGEE. The CDR3 DNA follows: TGTGCCAGCAGCGCTAATTCAAATAGGAGCTCCTATAATTCACCCCTCCACTTT. This gives the protein CASSANSNRSSYNSPLHF.

The chain joins TRBV12-5 to TRBJ1-1; TRBD1 matches at 7 bases. Germline CDR1 and CDR2: LGHNT and FRNRAP. With 4 bases clipped from V and 4 bases from J, the junction kept 3 bases outside the gene matches. CDR3 length equals 13 residues. CDR3 nucleotide sequence: TGTGCTAGTGGTTGGGCAGGGGGCACTGAAGCTTTCTTT. Its protein product is CASGWAGGTEAFF.

This clonotype has at least ten counts. The chain carries TRBV7-3 and TRBJ1-5; 8 nucleotides align to TRBD1. Trimming took 6 bases from V and 7 from J; bases not matched to a gene: 5. The CDR3 has 13 amino acids. Germline V gene lookup returns CDR1 SGHTA and CDR2 FQGTGA. In nucleotides, the CDR3 is TGTGCCAGCAGTCTTGGACAGGGACAGCCCCAGCATTTT. It translates to CASSLGQGQPQHF.

The CDR3 DNA reads TGCGCCAGCAGCCCGACCCCGACAGGGGGTTCCTACGAGCAGTACTTC. Translated: CASSPTPTGGSYEQYF. J is TRBJ2-7 and V is TRBV5-1, with TRBD1 identical over 9 bases. Trimming removed 4 bases from V and 1 base from J; junction bases left unmatched: 9. The CDR3 totals 16 residues. CDR1 is SGHRS, CDR2 YFSETQ, per germline. Based on the CDR3 plus reference TRBV5-1 and TRBJ2-7, the full variable domain is KAGVTQTPRYLIKTRGQQVTLSCSPISGHRSVSWYQQTPGQGLQFLFEYFSETQRNKGNFPGRFSGRQFSNSRSEMNVSTLELGDSALYLCASSPTPTGGSYEQYFGPGTRLTVT.

J is TRBJ2-5 and V is TRBV20-1, with TRBD2 as a possible D gene (5 bases). V lost 0 bases and J lost 1, with 12 bases in between. Looked up from germline, CDR1 is DFQATT and CDR2 is SNEGSKA (reference sequence). This CDR3 region has 15 residues. This CDR3 reads CSARDAREAQETQYF. The CDR3 DNA sequence: TGCAGTGCTAGAGATGCCCGGGAAGCCCAAGAGACCCAGTACTTC.

The chain employs TRBV29-1 and TRBJ2-1; the D call may be TRBD1 or TRBD2 (5 bases each). Germline loops: CDR1 SQVTM, CDR2 ANQGSEA. The CDR3 runs 11 residues. Trimming shortened V by 5 bases and J by 15 bases, and 17 bases separated the two germline ends. CDR3 nucleotides: TGCAGCGTTCGGGACCTCGAAGTGGGGTTCTTC. Encoded protein: CSVRDLEVGFF.

This clonotype has more than one count but fewer than ten. The chain carries TRBV5-1 and TRBJ1-1; D unclear. V dropped 4 bases and J dropped 8 bases, with 12 bases sitting between them. CDR1 is SGHRS and CDR2 is YFSETQ in the germline V gene. The CDR3 is 12 residues long. For the CDR3, the DNA is TGCGCCAGCAGCCGATCAGACCAGGAAGCTTTCTTT. The encoded protein is CASSRSDQEAFF.

The chain links TRBV27 to TRBJ2-1; possible D gene TRBD1, 8 bases. Trimming left V 4 bases short and J 3 bases short, with 19 bases between. This CDR3 has 17 residues. Germline lookup yields CDR1 MNHEY and CDR2 SMNVEV (reference sequence). The CDR3, as DNA: TGTGCCAGCAGTTGGGCGGGGGACAGGCCTAACTACAATGAGCAGTTCTTC. It encodes CASSWAGDRPNYNEQFF.

J is TRBJ1-4 and V is TRBV15, with unresolved D. Trimming took 3 bases from V and 7 from J, leaving 15 bases between them. CDR3 length: 15 residues. From germline, CDR1 is LNHNV and CDR2 YYDKDF (reference sequence). CDR3 region: CATSSPKTSSEKLFF. CDR3 nucleotides: TGTGCCACCAGCAGCCCTAAGACGTCTAGTGAAAAACTGTTTTTT.

The chain uses TRBV29-1 and TRBJ2-1; 9 positions match TRBD1. This CDR3 is 15 amino acids long. Looked up from germline, CDR1 is SQVTM and CDR2 is ANQGSEA. V lost 2 bases, J lost 15 bases, and 17 bases stayed unmatched. This chain's CDR3 is CSVEWIPGQGLVRFF. CDR3 bases: TGCAGCGTTGAATGGATACCGGGACAGGGTTTGGTGCGGTTCTTC.

The gene calls are TRBV27 and TRBJ2-3; D uncertain. The CDR3 runs to 16 residues. The V and J ends lost 6 bases and 4 bases respectively, with 20 bases between them. Germline CDR1 reads MNHEY; CDR2 reads SMNVEV (reference sequence). CDR3 sequence reads: CASSPWSGPVADTQYF. CDR3 nucleotide sequence: TGTGCCAGCAGCCCCTGGTCGGGCCCTGTGGCAGATACGCAGTATTTT.

The chain joins TRBV20-1 to TRBJ1-5; 10 bases fit TRBD1. CDR3 length: 16 residues. CDR1 and CDR2 from the germline V gene are DFQATT and SNEGSKA (reference sequence). V lost 7 bases to trimming and J lost 0 bases; unmatched junction nucleotides: 9. This chain's CDR3 is CSDSDRGPYSNQPQHF. As DNA, the CDR3 is TGCAGTGATAGCGACAGGGGGCCCTATAGCAATCAGCCCCAGCATTTT.